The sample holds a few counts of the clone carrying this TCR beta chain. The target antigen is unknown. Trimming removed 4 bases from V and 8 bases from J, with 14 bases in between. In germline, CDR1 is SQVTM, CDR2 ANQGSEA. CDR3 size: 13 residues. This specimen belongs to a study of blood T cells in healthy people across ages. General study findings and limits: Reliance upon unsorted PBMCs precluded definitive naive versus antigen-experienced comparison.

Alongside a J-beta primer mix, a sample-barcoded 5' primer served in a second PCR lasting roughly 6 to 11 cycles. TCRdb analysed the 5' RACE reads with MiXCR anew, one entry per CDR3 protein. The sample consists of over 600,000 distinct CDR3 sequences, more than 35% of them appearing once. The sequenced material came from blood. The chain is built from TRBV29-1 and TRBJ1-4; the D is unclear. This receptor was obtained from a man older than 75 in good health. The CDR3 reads CSVAMTRGEKLFF. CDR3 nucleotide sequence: TGCAGCGTTGCGATGACACGGGGAGAAAAACTGTTTTTT.